Each of the 23 T cell receptor beta chains below was sequenced from the same sample in a study of CD8 T cells in ankylosing spondylitis. TCRdb reprocessed the 5' RACE reads with MiXCR, giving one entry per CDR3 protein. The repertoire has a few hundred thousand distinct CDR3 sequences, around 21% of them found once; the top ten carry 3.5%. Sequencing input: blood, either unsorted or a sorted T cell fraction (not recorded which). The receptors were gathered from a female donor with ankylosing spondylitis or in good health (not recorded which).

This clonotype turned up a few times. The chain recombines TRBV12-3 or TRBV12-4 with TRBJ2-1, with D possibly matching TRBD1 (6 bases). Trimming removed 5 bases from V and 9 bases from J, with 17 bases in between. This CDR3 has 14 amino acids. The CDR3 DNA is TGTGCCAGCAGTCATAGGCAGGGGAAACCTGAGCAGTTCTTC. Protein sequence: CASSHRQGKPEQFF.

The chain uses TRBV5-1 and TRBJ2-5, with 12 nucleotides matching TRBD2. Germline lookup yields CDR1 SGHRS and CDR2 YFSETQ. There are 15 residues in the CDR3. Unmatched junction bases numbered 3, after V lost 1 base and J lost 5 bases. The CDR3 DNA reads TGCGCCAGCAGCTTGACTAGCGGGAGGACTGAGACCCAGTACTTC. Protein product: CASSLTSGRTETQYF.

This chain joins TRBV20-1 and TRBJ2-7; D unclear. V was trimmed by 5 bases and J by 4 bases, leaving 9 bases between them. Germline V gene data show CDR1 as DFQATT and CDR2 as SNEGSKA (reference sequence). The CDR3 is 11 residues long. The DNA for the CDR3 is TGCAGTGCTGCTCTAGTGTACGAGCAGTACTTC. Amino acids: CSAALVYEQYF.

This clonotype was seen more than once but under ten times. This CDR3 is CASSQDWKGGGYTF. The CDR3 DNA is TGTGCCAGCAGCCAAGATTGGAAGGGCGGTGGCTACACCTTC. The chain joins TRBV3-1 to TRBJ1-2; the D is unclear. Germline CDR1 is LGHDT and CDR2 is YNNKEL (reference sequence). CDR3 length: 14 residues. The ends were cut back, 0 bases at V and 7 bases at J, with 12 bases in the middle.

This clonotype has more than one count but fewer than ten. The rearrangement links TRBV27 to TRBJ1-2, with 9 nucleotides matching TRBD1. V trimming: 5 bases; J trimming: 10 bases; junction bases outside the gene matches: 8. There are 13 residues in the CDR3. The germline gives CDR1 MNHEY, CDR2 SMNVEV (reference sequence). The CDR3 sequence: CASSRGQGTDYTF. The CDR3 bases are TGTGCCAGCAGTCGGGGACAGGGCACCGACTACACCTTC.

The genes are TRBV24-1 and TRBJ2-2; possible D gene TRBD1, 5 bases. Trimming cost V 9 bases and J 1 base, with 11 bases left between them. The CDR3 has 14 amino acids. Germline V CDR1 and CDR2: KGHDR, SFDVKD. The CDR3 protein is CATGALGNTGELFF. CDR3 DNA: TGTGCCACCGGGGCCCTGGGGAACACCGGGGAGCTGTTTTTT.

The chain combines TRBV7-7 with TRBJ2-1; 9 bases agree with TRBD2. This CDR3 is 14 amino acids long. Germline assignment: CDR1 SSHAT and CDR2 FNYEAQ (reference sequence). V lost 5 bases to trimming and J lost 9 bases; unmatched junction nucleotides: 8. The CDR3 bases are TGTGCCAGCAGCAATAGCGGGAGTTCGGGTGAGCAGTTCTTC. Protein sequence: CASSNSGSSGEQFF. Drawing the rest from reference TRBV7-7 and TRBJ2-1, the complete variable domain is GAGVSQSPRYKVTKRGQDVTLRCDPISSHATLYWYQQALGQGPEFLTYFNYEAQPDKSGLPSDRFSAERPEGSISTLTIQRTEQRDSAMYRCASSNSGSSGEQFFGPGTRLTVL.

This clonotype was seen a handful of times. V usage is TRBV12-3 or TRBV12-4 and J usage is TRBJ1-5, with 7 bases fitting TRBD1. V gave up 5 bases and J gave up 2 bases; unmatched junction bases: 3. This CDR3 has 14 residues. The CDR3 coding sequence is TGTGCCAGCAGTCGGGACAGTGGCAATCAGCCCCAGCATTTT. Translation: CASSRDSGNQPQHF.

This clonotype was recorded many times. V usage is TRBV11-2 and J usage is TRBJ2-4; the D gene is possibly TRBD1 (6 bases). The CDR3 totals 14 residues. Trimming shortened V by 3 bases and J by 9 bases, and 15 bases separated the two germline ends. Germline V gene sequence: CDR1 SGHAT, CDR2 FQNNGV. The CDR3: CASSFRQEVSIQYF. In DNA, the CDR3 is TGTGCCAGCAGCTTCCGACAGGAAGTCTCCATTCAGTACTTC. Variable domain in full (rest from reference TRBV11-2 and TRBJ2-4): EAGVAQSPRYKIIEKRQSVAFWCNPISGHATLYWYQQILGQGPKLLIQFQNNGVVDDSQLPKDRFSAERLKGVDSTLKIQPAKLEDSAVYLCASSFRQEVSIQYFGAGTRLSVL.

By frequency in the sample, this clonotype is medium-sized. This chain connects TRBV20-1 to TRBJ2-7; D is ambiguous. Germline values: CDR1 DFQATT, CDR2 SNEGSKA (reference sequence). The CDR3 covers 13 residues. Trimming cost V 2 bases and J 3 bases, with 11 bases left between them. CDR3 coding DNA: TGCAGTGCTAGAAGGTGGGGTTTCTACGAGCAGTACTTC. Its protein is CSARRWGFYEQYF.

The chain has TRBV7-9 and TRBJ2-4, with 10 bases fitting TRBD2. V gave up 3 bases and J gave up 5 bases; unmatched junction bases: 1. Germline assignment: CDR1 SEHNR and CDR2 FQNEAQ (reference sequence). The CDR3 has 14 amino acids. The CDR3 protein is CASSFGLAENIQYF. The CDR3, as DNA: TGTGCCAGCAGCTTTGGACTAGCGGAAAACATTCAGTACTTC.

This clonotype was seen more than once but under ten times. The J gene is TRBJ2-3, the V gene TRBV20-1, with D tentatively TRBD2 (6 bases). The CDR3 covers 13 residues. V dropped 6 bases and J dropped 2 bases, with 12 bases sitting between them. CDR1 DFQATT and CDR2 SNEGSKA come from the germline V gene (reference sequence). Here the CDR3 reads CSALGLLTDTQYF. CDR3 nucleotide sequence: TGCAGTGCCCTGGGACTCCTCACAGATACGCAGTATTTT.

This rearrangement joins TRBV6-2 or TRBV6-3 to TRBJ2-2; 9 positions agree with TRBD2. This CDR3 is 15 amino acids long. The junction had 2 bases not matched to a gene; V was cut back by 5 bases and J by 1 base. Germline CDR1 MNHEY, CDR2 SVGEGT. This CDR3 is CASSRTSENTGELFF. In DNA, the CDR3 is TGTGCCAGCAGTCGGACTAGCGAGAACACCGGGGAGCTGTTTTTT.

This clonotype occurred many times. V gene TRBV5-1 combines with J gene TRBJ2-4; tentatively, D is TRBD1 (5 bases). Deletions cut 5 bases from V and 7 bases from J, with 22 bases between. The CDR3 consists of 16 residues. The germline gives CDR1 SGHRS, CDR2 YFSETQ. The CDR3 protein is CASRPPRAADRNIQYF. CDR3 DNA sequence: TGCGCCAGCAGACCCCCCAGGGCCGCCGATAGGAACATTCAGTACTTC.

This clonotype showed up just a few times. The chain recombines TRBV7-9 with TRBJ2-3; 10 positions match TRBD2. The CDR3 spans 17 residues. The germline CDR1 and CDR2 sequences are SEHNR and FQNEAQ (reference sequence). V dropped 1 base and J dropped 5; count of bases not matched to a gene: 9. The CDR3 sequence is CASSLDNLAGAGDTQYF. The CDR3 nucleotides are TGTGCCAGCAGCTTAGATAATCTAGCGGGAGCGGGAGATACGCAGTATTTT.

The chain has TRBV5-1 and TRBJ2-2; no clear D. The CDR3 has 12 residues. V lost 8 bases and J lost 8, with 13 bases in between. Germline V gene data show CDR1 as SGHRS and CDR2 as YFSETQ. For the CDR3, the DNA is TGCGCCAGTAGACGAGTCGGAGGGGAGCTGTTTTTT. It yields the protein CASRRVGGELFF.

This clonotype was recorded at least ten times. The V call is TRBV20-1, the J call TRBJ2-1, with 9 bases identical to TRBD2. Looked up from germline, CDR1 is DFQATT and CDR2 is SNEGSKA (reference sequence). J lost 5 bases, V lost 0 bases, and 5 bases had no gene match. The CDR3 loop spans 15 amino acids. In DNA, the CDR3 is TGCAGTGCTAGAGATCCTAGACTAGCGGACAATGAGCAGTTCTTC. Translation: CSARDPRLADNEQFF.

This chain connects TRBV7-2 to TRBJ2-3; 8 nucleotides match TRBD2. The length of the CDR3 is 14 residues. Per the germline V gene, CDR1 is SGHTA and CDR2 is FQGNSA. The trim removed 3 bases at V and 4 bases at J, leaving 3 bases unmatched. The CDR3 region is CASSFGGRSDTQYF. CDR3 sequence (DNA): TGTGCCAGCAGCTTCGGCGGGAGGTCAGATACGCAGTATTTT.

This chain uses TRBV10-3 with TRBJ2-2; D remains ambiguous. CDR1 is ENHRY, CDR2 SYGVKD, per germline. The CDR3 runs 12 residues. V was clipped by 6 bases and J by 6 bases, with 8 bases between them. DNA for the CDR3: TGTGCCATCAGACCCCGTGCCGGGGAGCTGTTTTTT. Translated, it gives CAIRPRAGELFF.

Ten or more counts support this clonotype. V usage is TRBV12-3 or TRBV12-4 and J usage is TRBJ2-1, with 9 bases aligning to TRBD1. This CDR3 spans 15 amino acids. J gave up 5 bases and V 2 bases, and 4 bases lay outside the gene matches. This CDR3 reads CASSLLGTGNNEQFF. CDR3 bases: TGTGCCAGCAGTTTATTGGGGACAGGGAACAATGAGCAGTTCTTC.

The count of this clonotype is one. The chain links TRBV6-1 to TRBJ1-1; D not resolved. V was clipped by 4 bases and J by 6 bases, with 12 bases between them. CDR3 length: 13 residues. The germline CDR1 and CDR2 sequences are MNHNS and SASEGT. The CDR3 spells CASSVPRPAEAFF. CDR3 coding DNA: TGTGCCAGCAGTGTCCCCCGCCCCGCTGAAGCTTTCTTT.

This clonotype has only a few counts. This chain links TRBV4-3 with TRBJ2-3; no firm D call. The V end lost 4 bases, the J end lost 5 bases, and 13 bases lay between the germline ends. Germline V lookup: CDR1 LGHNA, CDR2 YSLEER. The CDR3 runs to 14 residues. CDR3 protein: CASSPARSLDTQYF. CDR3 bases: TGCGCCAGCAGCCCGGCTAGGAGCCTAGATACGCAGTATTTT.

This clonotype appeared a few times. V and J are TRBV29-1 and TRBJ2-2; D possibly matches TRBD1 or TRBD2 (6 bases each). From germline, CDR1 is SQVTM and CDR2 ANQGSEA. Trimming shortened V by 7 bases and J by 8 bases, and 8 bases separated the two germline ends. The CDR3 is made up of 10 amino acids. Here the CDR3 reads CSGGTGELFF. The CDR3 bases are TGCAGCGGCGGGACAGGGGAGCTGTTTTTT.